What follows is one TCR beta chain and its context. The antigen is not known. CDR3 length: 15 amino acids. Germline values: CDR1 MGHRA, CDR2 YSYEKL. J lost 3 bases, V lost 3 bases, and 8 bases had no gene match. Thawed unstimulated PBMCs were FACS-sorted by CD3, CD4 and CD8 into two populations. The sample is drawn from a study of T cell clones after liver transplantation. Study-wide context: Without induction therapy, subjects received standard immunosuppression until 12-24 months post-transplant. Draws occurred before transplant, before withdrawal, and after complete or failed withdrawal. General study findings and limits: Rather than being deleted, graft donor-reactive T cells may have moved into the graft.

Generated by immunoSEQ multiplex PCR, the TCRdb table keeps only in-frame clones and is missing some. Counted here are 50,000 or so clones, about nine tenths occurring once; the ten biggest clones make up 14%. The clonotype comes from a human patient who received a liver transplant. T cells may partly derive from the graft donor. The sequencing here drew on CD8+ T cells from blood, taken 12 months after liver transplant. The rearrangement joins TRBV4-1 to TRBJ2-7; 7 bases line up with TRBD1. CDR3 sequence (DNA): TGCGCCAGCAGCCACCTGACGGGACAGCTCTACGAGCAGTACTTC. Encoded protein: CASSHLTGQLYEQYF.